The 32 T cell receptor beta chains below all came from one sample that was sequenced in a study of CD8 T cells in Susac syndrome. The RNA, roughly 0.45 to 1 ug, was put through reverse transcription using random hexamers. MiXCR was run by TCRdb on the immunoSEQ multiplex PCR reads, yielding one entry per CDR3 protein. The data contain 120,000 to 150,000 distinct CDR3 sequences, around 94% of them seen just once; the ten biggest clones take up 0.25% to 0.3%. Material: CD8+ T cells from PBMCs. All receptors derive from a human donor in good health.

V gene TRBV28 combines with J gene TRBJ2-7, with D unclear. Germline V gene lookup returns CDR1 MDHEN and CDR2 SYDVKM. This CDR3 is 11 amino acids long. Trimming left V 7 bases short and J 3 bases short, with 7 bases between. CDR3 in amino acids: CASNQGYEQYF. DNA for the CDR3: TGTGCCAGCAATCAAGGCTACGAGCAGTACTTC.

V usage is TRBV7-9 and J usage is TRBJ1-2, with D hard to call. The CDR3 extends over 16 amino acids. V was cut by 1 base and J by 4 bases, with 16 bases left in between. Per the germline V gene, CDR1 is SEHNR and CDR2 is FQNEAQ (reference sequence). In DNA form, the CDR3 reads TGTGCCAGCAGCTTAGGCCGCTTGCAGGAGTCCTATGGCTACACCTTC. Translation: CASSLGRLQESYGYTF. Looking up the rest from reference TRBV7-9 and TRBJ1-2 gives the full variable domain: DTGVSQNPRHKITKRGQNVTFRCDPISEHNRLYWYRQTLGQGPEFLTYFQNEAQLEKSRLLSDRFSAERPKGSFSTLEIQRTEQGDSAMYLCASSLGRLQESYGYTFGSGTRLTVV.

This chain connects TRBV30 to TRBJ2-4, with a tentative D call TRBD1 (5 bases). The germline CDR1 and CDR2 sequences are GTSNPN and SVGIG (reference sequence). The CDR3 spans 13 residues. Between the trimmed V and J ends, which lost 1 base and 8 bases, there was a span of 12 bases. CDR3 protein: CAWSGLGADIQYF. CDR3 DNA: TGTGCCTGGAGTGGATTAGGGGCGGACATTCAGTACTTC.

The chain employs TRBV28 and TRBJ2-1, with TRBD2 matching 8 bases. This CDR3 is built from 14 residues. With V trimmed by 2 bases and J by 8 bases, 5 bases remained unmatched. CDR1 and CDR2 from the germline V gene are MDHEN and SYDVKM. The CDR3 DNA reads as TGTGCCAGCAGTTTAGATAGCGGGAAAGATGAGCAGTTCTTC. Translated, it gives CASSLDSGKDEQFF.

The chain joins TRBV4-1 to TRBJ1-1; no clear D gene. The V gene's germline CDR1 is MGHRA and CDR2 YSYEKL. The CDR3 length is 15 residues. Trimming left V 0 bases short and J 0 bases short, with 8 bases between. The CDR3 DNA follows: TGCGCCAGCAGCCAAGACCCCAGCATGAACACTGAAGCTTTCTTT. It yields the protein CASSQDPSMNTEAFF.

The rearrangement joins TRBV23-1 to TRBJ2-1; D perhaps matches TRBD2 (5 bases). TRBV23-1 is annotated as an ORF whose role is uncertain. V lost 3 bases, J lost 10 bases, and 7 bases lay in between. The CDR3 length is 11 residues. The CDR3 is CASSQRAEQFF. In nucleotides, the CDR3 is TGCGCCAGCAGTCAGCGGGCAGAGCAGTTCTTC.

This chain joins TRBV5-6 and TRBJ2-4; 7 nucleotides match TRBD1. This CDR3 region has 12 residues. V trimming: 4 bases; J trimming: 8 bases; junction bases outside the gene matches: 3. Germline CDR1 and CDR2: SGHDT and YYEEEE. CDR3 sequence: CASSGQEDIQYF. CDR3 nucleotide sequence: TGTGCCAGCAGCGGACAGGAAGACATTCAGTACTTC. The variable domain in full, with the rest retrieved from reference TRBV5-6 and TRBJ2-4, is DAGVTQSPTHLIKTRGQQVTLRCSPKSGHDTVSWYQQALGQGPQFIFQYYEEEERQRGNFPDRFSGHQFPNYSSELNVNALLLGDSALYLCASSGQEDIQYFGAGTRLSVL.

The rearrangement uses TRBV27 and TRBJ2-1; tentative D call: TRBD2 (5 bases). Trimming removed 7 bases at V and 2 bases at J, with 15 bases between. The germline V gene has CDR1 MNHEY and CDR2 SMNVEV (reference sequence). The CDR3 sequence is 15 residues long. CDR3 sequence: CASTSGGPAYNEQFF. For the CDR3, the DNA is TGTGCCAGCACCAGCGGCGGGCCAGCCTACAATGAGCAGTTCTTC.

The chain combines TRBV29-1 with TRBJ2-7, with a weak D call TRBD1 (7 bases). This CDR3 is 13 amino acids long. The germline V gene has CDR1 SQVTM and CDR2 ANQGSEA. V shed 4 bases and J shed 4 bases, with 14 bases lying between them. DNA for the CDR3: TGCAGCGTTGGCCTCAGGGGGGAATACGAGCAGTACTTC. Its translation is CSVGLRGEYEQYF.

The chain combines TRBV6-1 with TRBJ2-5; D is unclear. The germline V gene has CDR1 MNHNS and CDR2 SASEGT. Trimming stripped 6 bases from V and 1 base from J, with 18 bases between. The CDR3 extends over 16 amino acids. CDR3 region: CASRPPFEPSQETQYF. In DNA, the CDR3 is TGTGCCAGCAGGCCCCCCTTCGAGCCCTCCCAAGAGACCCAGTACTTC.

This clonotype was found once. The chain is built from TRBV6-5 and TRBJ2-7; TRBD1 might be the D (7 bases). From germline, CDR1 is MNHEY and CDR2 SVGAGI. CDR3 length: 14 residues. V was trimmed by 4 bases and J by 5 bases, leaving 15 bases between them. The CDR3 is CASSSREQGDEQYF. The DNA of the CDR3 is TGTGCCAGCAGTTCCCGGGAGCAGGGGGACGAGCAGTACTTC.

The chain carries TRBV20-1 and TRBJ2-3, with 8 bases lining up with TRBD2. CDR3 length: 16 amino acids. J was trimmed by 1 base and V by 3 bases; bases with no gene match: 9. From germline, CDR1 is DFQATT and CDR2 SNEGSKA (reference sequence). Here the CDR3 reads CSASPRSGRRTDTQYF. CDR3 nucleotide sequence: TGCAGTGCTAGCCCACGAAGCGGGAGACGCACAGATACGCAGTATTTT.

The J gene is TRBJ2-1, the V gene TRBV15; D is unclear. From germline, CDR1 is LNHNV and CDR2 YYDKDF (reference sequence). The length of the CDR3 is 13 residues. Trimming pared 0 bases from V and 12 bases from J, leaving 12 bases between. CDR3 protein: CATSREGIATQFF. Here the CDR3 DNA reads TGTGCCACCAGCAGAGAAGGGATAGCTACGCAGTTCTTC.

The gene calls are TRBV20-1 and TRBJ2-7; 7 positions match TRBD1. With V trimmed by 6 bases and J by 6 bases, 11 bases remained unmatched. Germline CDR1 is DFQATT and CDR2 is SNEGSKA (reference sequence). This CDR3 has 13 amino acids. The CDR3 sequence is CSAATGLVVEQYF. DNA for the CDR3: TGCAGTGCGGCGACAGGGTTGGTCGTCGAGCAGTACTTC.

The J gene is TRBJ2-7, the V gene TRBV7-9; D call uncertain. Trimming took 1 base from V and 1 from J, leaving 8 bases between them. The CDR3 loop spans 14 amino acids. Germline V gene data show CDR1 as SEHNR and CDR2 as FQNEAQ (reference sequence). In DNA, the CDR3 is TGTGCCAGCAGCTTAGTATCAGCATCCTACGAGCAGTACTTC. Protein sequence: CASSLVSASYEQYF.

This chain joins TRBV29-1 and TRBJ2-5; D remains unclear. V was cut by 0 bases and J by 5 bases, with 19 bases left in between. This CDR3 is built from 16 residues. The germline V gene has CDR1 SQVTM and CDR2 ANQGSEA. The CDR3 DNA sequence: TGCAGCGTTGAAGACCGTTTTGAGGCCGGGCTTGAGACCCAGTACTTC. Amino acids: CSVEDRFEAGLETQYF.

The V call is TRBV20-1, the J call TRBJ2-7; D gene unclear. The V gene lost 1 base and the J gene lost 1 base, with 5 bases spanning the gap. From germline, CDR1 is DFQATT and CDR2 SNEGSKA (reference sequence). This CDR3 has 12 amino acids. The CDR3 region has the DNA TGCAGTGCTAGAGCCCAATCCTACGAGCAGTACTTC. Its translation: CSARAQSYEQYF.

A few counts support this clonotype. The chain carries TRBV19 and TRBJ1-1, with D hard to call. V gave up 5 bases and J gave up 0 bases, with 7 bases separating them. Germline V gene lookup returns CDR1 LNHDA and CDR2 SQIVND (reference sequence). The CDR3 sequence is 13 residues long. In DNA form, the CDR3 reads TGTGCCAGTAGTTACAGCTTGAACACTGAAGCTTTCTTT. Amino acids: CASSYSLNTEAFF. Full variable domain (outside the CDR3, taken from reference TRBV19 and TRBJ1-1): DGGITQSPKYLFRKEGQNVTLSCEQNLNHDAMYWYRQDPGQGLRLIYYSQIVNDFQKGDIAEGYSVSREKKESFPLTVTSAQKNPTAFYLCASSYSLNTEAFFGQGTRLTVV.

The genes are TRBV20-1 and TRBJ2-7; TRBD1 agrees at 10 bases. The CDR3 runs to 13 residues. Germline values: CDR1 DFQATT, CDR2 SNEGSKA (reference sequence). V was pared by 5 bases and J by 2 bases, with 3 bases of the junction left unmatched. CDR3 amino acids: CSAPGTGAYEQYF. CDR3 coding DNA: TGCAGTGCTCCCGGGACAGGGGCCTACGAGCAGTACTTC.

J is TRBJ2-7 and V is TRBV27; no firm D call. Per the germline V gene, CDR1 is MNHEY and CDR2 is SMNVEV (reference sequence). This CDR3 spans 13 amino acids. The V end was cut by 2 bases, the J end by 0 bases, with 5 bases between. The chain's CDR3 is CASSLAPSYEQYF. CDR3 nucleotides: TGTGCCAGCAGTTTAGCCCCCTCCTACGAGCAGTACTTC.

The V call is TRBV13, the J call TRBJ1-1, with TRBD1 as a possible D gene (5 bases). This CDR3 contains 12 residues. Germline lookup yields CDR1 PRHDT and CDR2 FYEKMQ (reference sequence). Trimming removed 5 bases from V and 3 bases from J, with 7 bases in between. The CDR3 bases are TGTGCCAGCAGCGAACAGGACACTGAAGCTTTCTTT. Protein product: CASSEQDTEAFF.

This sequence joins TRBV6-2 or TRBV6-3 and TRBJ1-1; possible D gene TRBD1, 5 bases. Per the germline V gene, CDR1 is MNHEY and CDR2 is SVGEGT. The ends were cut back, 2 bases at V and 0 bases at J, with 7 bases in the middle. CDR3 length equals 14 residues. For the CDR3, the DNA is TGTGCCAGCAGTTACGCAGGGATGAACACTGAAGCTTTCTTT. Translating it yields CASSYAGMNTEAFF.

This clonotype was detected once. The chain employs TRBV27 and TRBJ2-1; D not resolved. This CDR3 is 16 amino acids long. CDR1 MNHEY and CDR2 SMNVEV come from the germline V gene (reference sequence). The ends were cut back, 0 bases at V and 1 base at J, with 10 bases in the middle. CDR3 sequence reads: CASSLSDRPSYNEQFF. The CDR3, as DNA: TGTGCCAGCAGTTTATCGGACCGCCCATCCTACAATGAGCAGTTCTTC.

The V call is TRBV5-1, the J call TRBJ1-1; unclear D gene. V lost 4 bases to trimming and J lost 7 bases, with 11 bases between them. The CDR3 runs 12 residues. Germline-derived CDR1 and CDR2 are SGHRS and YFSETQ. CDR3 nucleotides: TGCGCCAGCAGCCTGGGAGATAGTGAAGCTTTCTTT. It specifies CASSLGDSEAFF.

The chain joins TRBV15 to TRBJ2-2; no clear D. This CDR3 is 15 amino acids long. Looked up from germline, CDR1 is LNHNV and CDR2 is YYDKDF (reference sequence). The ends were cut back, 2 bases at V and 0 bases at J, with 7 bases in the middle. CDR3 in DNA: TGTGCCACCAGCAGACCTGAGCCGAACACCGGGGAGCTGTTTTTT. It translates to CATSRPEPNTGELFF. Drawing the rest from reference TRBV15 and TRBJ2-2, the complete variable domain is DAMVIQNPRYQVTQFGKPVTLSCSQTLNHNVMYWYQQKSSQAPKLLFHYYDKDFNNEADTPDNFQSRRPNTSFCFLDIRSPGLGDTAMYLCATSRPEPNTGELFFGEGSRLTVL.

The chain joins TRBV28 to TRBJ2-1; no reliable D call. Deletions cut 5 bases from V and 3 bases from J, with 11 bases between. The CDR3 runs to 14 residues. The germline V gene encodes CDR1 MDHEN and CDR2 SYDVKM. CDR3 sequence (DNA): TGTGCCAGCAGTGGCCCCAGGAACTACAATGAGCAGTTCTTC. It translates to CASSGPRNYNEQFF.

This clonotype occurred a few times. This chain links TRBV29-1 with TRBJ2-7, with 14 bases lining up with TRBD2. J gave up 6 bases and V 3 bases, and 4 bases lay outside the gene matches. The germline V gene has CDR1 SQVTM and CDR2 ANQGSEA. The CDR3 has 14 residues. CDR3 DNA: TGCAGCGTTGAGATGGGACTAGCGGGAGCCGAGCAGTACTTC. Translating gives CSVEMGLAGAEQYF.

V gene TRBV7-8 combines with J gene TRBJ2-3; D call uncertain. The CDR3 contains 15 residues. CDR1 is SGHVS, CDR2 FQNEAQ, per germline. Trimming removed 2 bases from V and 3 bases from J, with 12 bases in between. The CDR3 region has the DNA TGTGCCAGCAGCTTAATTTTTGGGCCAACAGATACGCAGTATTTT. As protein: CASSLIFGPTDTQYF.

The chain employs TRBV12-3 or TRBV12-4 and TRBJ1-5; D unresolved. Trimming pared 9 bases from V and 2 bases from J, leaving 8 bases between. The length of the CDR3 is 12 residues. As DNA, the CDR3 is TGTGCCAGTAAGTATGGCAATCAGCCCCAGCATTTT. Encoded protein: CASKYGNQPQHF.

This rearrangement joins TRBV24-1 to TRBJ2-7; TRBD1 aligns across 8 bases. V shed 2 bases, J shed 2 bases, and the junction held 4 bases outside the gene matches. The CDR3 is made up of 15 amino acids. Germline CDR1 reads KGHDR; CDR2 reads SFDVKD. The CDR3 coding sequence is TGTGCCACCAGTGATTCCGGGACAGGCCCCTACGAGCAGTACTTC. Translating gives CATSDSGTGPYEQYF.

This chain uses TRBV4-1 with TRBJ2-3; D might be TRBD1 (6 bases). Looked up from germline, CDR1 is MGHRA and CDR2 is YSYEKL. The CDR3 has 15 amino acids. Deletions cut 4 bases from V and 6 bases from J, with 17 bases between. CDR3 coding DNA: TGCGCCAGCAGCCGATCAAACACAGGGTCGGATACGCAGTATTTT. It translates to CASSRSNTGSDTQYF.

CDR3 coding DNA: TGTGCCACCAGCAGCATCCAGGGAGAACGTGAAAAACTGTTTTTT. Protein sequence: CATSSIQGEREKLFF. This chain uses TRBV15 with TRBJ1-4, with D possibly being TRBD1 (5 bases). This CDR3 region has 15 residues. Germline V gives CDR1 LNHNV, CDR2 YYDKDF (reference sequence). The V gene lost 3 bases and the J gene lost 7 bases, with 15 bases spanning the gap. The whole variable domain, remainder taken from reference TRBV15 and TRBJ1-4, is DAMVIQNPRYQVTQFGKPVTLSCSQTLNHNVMYWYQQKSSQAPKLLFHYYDKDFNNEADTPDNFQSRRPNTSFCFLDIRSPGLGDTAMYLCATSSIQGEREKLFFGSGTQLSVL.